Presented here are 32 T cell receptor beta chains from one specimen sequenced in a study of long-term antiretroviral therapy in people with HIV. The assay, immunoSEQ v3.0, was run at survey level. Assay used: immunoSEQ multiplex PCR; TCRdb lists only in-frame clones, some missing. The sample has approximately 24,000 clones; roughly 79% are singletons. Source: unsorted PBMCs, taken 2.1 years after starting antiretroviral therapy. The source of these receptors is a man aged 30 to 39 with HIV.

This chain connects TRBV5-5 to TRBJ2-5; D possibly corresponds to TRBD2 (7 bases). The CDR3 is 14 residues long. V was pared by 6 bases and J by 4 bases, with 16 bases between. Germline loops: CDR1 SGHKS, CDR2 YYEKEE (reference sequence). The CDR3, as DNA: TGTGCCAGCACCCCCGGGGGGCGCGGAGAGACCCAGTACTTC. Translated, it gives CASTPGGRGETQYF.

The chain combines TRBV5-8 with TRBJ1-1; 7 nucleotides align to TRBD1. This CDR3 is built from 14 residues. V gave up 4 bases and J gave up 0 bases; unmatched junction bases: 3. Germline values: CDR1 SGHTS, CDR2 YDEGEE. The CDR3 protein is CASSTGQMNTEAFF. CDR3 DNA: TGTGCCAGCAGCACGGGACAGATGAACACTGAAGCTTTCTTT. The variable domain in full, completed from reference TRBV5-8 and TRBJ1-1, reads EAGVTQSPTHLIKTRGQQATLRCSPISGHTSVYWYQQALGLGLQFLLWYDEGEERNRGNFPPRFSGRQFPNYSSELNVNALELEDSALYLCASSTGQMNTEAFFGQGTRLTVV.

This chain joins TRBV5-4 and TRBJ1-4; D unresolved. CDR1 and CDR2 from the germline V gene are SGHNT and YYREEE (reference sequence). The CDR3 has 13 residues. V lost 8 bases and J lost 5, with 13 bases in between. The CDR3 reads CASRTQENEKLFF. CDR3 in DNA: TGTGCCAGTCGAACGCAGGAAAATGAAAAACTGTTTTTT.

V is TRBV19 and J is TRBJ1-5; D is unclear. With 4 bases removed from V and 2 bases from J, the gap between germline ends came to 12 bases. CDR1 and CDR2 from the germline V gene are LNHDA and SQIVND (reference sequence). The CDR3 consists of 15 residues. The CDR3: CASSKGERGNQPQHF. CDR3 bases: TGTGCCAGTAGTAAGGGTGAGAGGGGCAATCAGCCCCAGCATTTT.

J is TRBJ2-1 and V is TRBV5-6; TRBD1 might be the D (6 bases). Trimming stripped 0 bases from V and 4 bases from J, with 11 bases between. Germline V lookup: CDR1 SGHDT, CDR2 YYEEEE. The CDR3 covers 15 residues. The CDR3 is CASSLVGGVYNEQFF. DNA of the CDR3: TGTGCCAGCAGCTTGGTTGGGGGCGTGTACAATGAGCAGTTCTTC.

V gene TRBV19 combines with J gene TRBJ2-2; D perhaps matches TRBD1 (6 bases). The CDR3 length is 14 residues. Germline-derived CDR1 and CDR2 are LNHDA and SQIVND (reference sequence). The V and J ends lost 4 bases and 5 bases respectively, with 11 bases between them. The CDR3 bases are TGTGCCAGTAGTAGCCTTCAGGGGACCGGGGAGCTGTTTTTT. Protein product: CASSSLQGTGELFF. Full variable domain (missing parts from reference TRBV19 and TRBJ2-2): DGGITQSPKYLFRKEGQNVTLSCEQNLNHDAMYWYRQDPGQGLRLIYYSQIVNDFQKGDIAEGYSVSREKKESFPLTVTSAQKNPTAFYLCASSSLQGTGELFFGEGSRLTVL.

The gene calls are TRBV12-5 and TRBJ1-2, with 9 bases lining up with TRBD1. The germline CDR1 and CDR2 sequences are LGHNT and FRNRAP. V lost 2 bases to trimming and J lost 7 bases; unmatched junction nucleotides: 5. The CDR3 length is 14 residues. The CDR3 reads CASGLSQGAFGYTF. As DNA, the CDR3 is TGTGCTAGTGGTTTGTCACAGGGGGCGTTTGGCTACACCTTC.

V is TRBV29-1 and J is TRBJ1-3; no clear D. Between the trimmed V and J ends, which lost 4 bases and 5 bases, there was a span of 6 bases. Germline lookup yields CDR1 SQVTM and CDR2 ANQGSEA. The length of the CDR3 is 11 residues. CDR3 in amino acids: CSVAFRNTIYF. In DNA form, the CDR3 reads TGCAGCGTTGCATTCCGAAACACCATATATTTT.

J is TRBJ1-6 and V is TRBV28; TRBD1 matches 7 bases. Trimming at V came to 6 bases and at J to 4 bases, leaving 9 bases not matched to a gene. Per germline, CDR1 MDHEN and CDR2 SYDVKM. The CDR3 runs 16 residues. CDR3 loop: CASSSQEQGYNSPLHF. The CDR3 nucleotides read TGTGCCAGCAGCTCTCAGGAACAGGGGTATAATTCACCCCTCCACTTT.

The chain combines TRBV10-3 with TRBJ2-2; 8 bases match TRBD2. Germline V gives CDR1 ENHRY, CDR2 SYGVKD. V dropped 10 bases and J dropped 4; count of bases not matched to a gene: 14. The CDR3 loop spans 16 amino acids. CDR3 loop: CATLGPGRASTGELFF. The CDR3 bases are TGTGCCACTCTCGGTCCCGGGAGGGCGAGCACCGGGGAGCTGTTTTTT.

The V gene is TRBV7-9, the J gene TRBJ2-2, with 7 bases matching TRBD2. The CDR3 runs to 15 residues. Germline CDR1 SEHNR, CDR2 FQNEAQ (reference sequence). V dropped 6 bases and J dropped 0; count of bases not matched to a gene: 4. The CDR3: CASRLSGANTGELFF. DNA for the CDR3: TGTGCCAGCAGGCTAAGCGGGGCGAACACCGGGGAGCTGTTTTTT.

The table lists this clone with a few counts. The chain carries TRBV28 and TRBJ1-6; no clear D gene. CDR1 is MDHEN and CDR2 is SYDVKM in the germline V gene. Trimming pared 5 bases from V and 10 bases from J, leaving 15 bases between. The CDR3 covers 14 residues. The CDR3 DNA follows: TGTGCCAGCAGTCCGGGCCTCCGTGGATCACCCCTCCACTTT. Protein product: CASSPGLRGSPLHF.

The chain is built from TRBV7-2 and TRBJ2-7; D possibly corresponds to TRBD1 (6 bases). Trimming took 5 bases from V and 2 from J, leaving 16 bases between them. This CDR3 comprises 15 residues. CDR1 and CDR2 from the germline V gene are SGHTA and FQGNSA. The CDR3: CASSPRVGGPYEQYF. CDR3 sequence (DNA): TGTGCCAGCAGCCCCAGAGTAGGGGGACCCTACGAGCAGTACTTC.

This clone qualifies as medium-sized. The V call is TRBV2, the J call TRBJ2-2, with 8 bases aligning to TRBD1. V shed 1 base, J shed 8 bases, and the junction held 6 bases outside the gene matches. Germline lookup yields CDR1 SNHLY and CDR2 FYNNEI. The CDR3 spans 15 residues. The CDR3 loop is CASSEGRTGRGELFF. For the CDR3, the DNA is TGTGCCAGCAGTGAAGGTCGGACAGGGAGGGGGGAGCTGTTTTTT.

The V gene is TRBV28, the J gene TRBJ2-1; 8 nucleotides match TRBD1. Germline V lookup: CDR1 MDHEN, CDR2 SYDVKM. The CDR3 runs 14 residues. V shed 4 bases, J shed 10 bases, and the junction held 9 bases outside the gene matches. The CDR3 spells CASSSPGQGREQFF. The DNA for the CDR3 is TGTGCCAGCAGTTCCCCCGGACAGGGTCGGGAGCAGTTCTTC.

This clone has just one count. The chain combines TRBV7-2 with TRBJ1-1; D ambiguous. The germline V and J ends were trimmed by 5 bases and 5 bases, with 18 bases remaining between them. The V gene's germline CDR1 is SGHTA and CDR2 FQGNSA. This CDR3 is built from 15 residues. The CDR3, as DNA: TGTGCCAGCAGCGCAACCGGGCCCCGGAGGACTGAAGCTTTCTTT. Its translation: CASSATGPRRTEAFF.

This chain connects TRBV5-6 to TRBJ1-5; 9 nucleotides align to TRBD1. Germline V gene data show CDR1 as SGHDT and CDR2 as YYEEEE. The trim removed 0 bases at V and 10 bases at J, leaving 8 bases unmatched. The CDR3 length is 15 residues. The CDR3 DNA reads TGTGCCAGCAGCTTGGGGACAGGGGCCGCTCGACCCCAGCATTTT. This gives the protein CASSLGTGAARPQHF.

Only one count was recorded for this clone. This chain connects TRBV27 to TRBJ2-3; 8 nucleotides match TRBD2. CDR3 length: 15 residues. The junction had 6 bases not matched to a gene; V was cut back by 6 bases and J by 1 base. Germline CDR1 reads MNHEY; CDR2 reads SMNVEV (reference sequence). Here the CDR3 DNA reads TGTGCCAGCAGGCCCATAGCGGGACGCACAGATACGCAGTATTTT. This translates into CASRPIAGRTDTQYF.

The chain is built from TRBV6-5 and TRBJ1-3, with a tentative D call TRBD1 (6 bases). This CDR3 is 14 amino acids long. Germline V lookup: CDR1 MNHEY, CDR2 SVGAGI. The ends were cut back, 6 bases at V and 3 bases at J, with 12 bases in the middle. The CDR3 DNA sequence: TGTGCCAGCAGCACACAGGGTGGTGGAAACACCATATATTTT. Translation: CASSTQGGGNTIYF.

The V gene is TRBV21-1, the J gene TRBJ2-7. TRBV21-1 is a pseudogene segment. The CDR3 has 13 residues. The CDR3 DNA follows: TGTGCCAGCAGCAAAGATGACCCCTTGAAGCAGTACTTC. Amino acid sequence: CASSKDDPLKQYF.

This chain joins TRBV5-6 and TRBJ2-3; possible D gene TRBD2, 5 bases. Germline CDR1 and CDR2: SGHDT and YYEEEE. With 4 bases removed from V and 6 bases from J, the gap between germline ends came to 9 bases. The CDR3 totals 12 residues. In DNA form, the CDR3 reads TGTGCCAGCAGCCTGGACTTTGATACGCAGTATTTT. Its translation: CASSLDFDTQYF.

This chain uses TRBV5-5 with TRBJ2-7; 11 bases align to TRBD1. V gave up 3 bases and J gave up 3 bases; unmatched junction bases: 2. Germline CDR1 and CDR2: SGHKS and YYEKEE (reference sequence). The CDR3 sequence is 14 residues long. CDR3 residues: CASSSGTGGYEQYF. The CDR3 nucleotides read TGTGCCAGCAGCTCCGGGACAGGGGGCTACGAGCAGTACTTC.

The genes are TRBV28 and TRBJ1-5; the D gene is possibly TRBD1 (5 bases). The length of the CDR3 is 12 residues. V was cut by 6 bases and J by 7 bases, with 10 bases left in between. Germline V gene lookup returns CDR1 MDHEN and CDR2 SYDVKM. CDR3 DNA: TGTGCCAGCAGCGCAGGGTTACAGCCCCAGCATTTT. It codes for CASSAGLQPQHF. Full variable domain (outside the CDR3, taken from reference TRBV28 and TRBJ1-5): DVKVTQSSRYLVKRTGEKVFLECVQDMDHENMFWYRQDPGLGLRLIYFSYDVKMKEKGDIPEGYSVSREKKERFSLILESASTNQTSMYLCASSAGLQPQHFGDGTRLSIL.

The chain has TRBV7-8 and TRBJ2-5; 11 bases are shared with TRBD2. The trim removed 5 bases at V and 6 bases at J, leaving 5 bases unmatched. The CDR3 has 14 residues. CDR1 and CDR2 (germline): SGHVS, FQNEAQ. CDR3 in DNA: TGTGCCAGCAGCCCCCTAGCGGGGGGAAAGACCCAGTACTTC. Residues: CASSPLAGGKTQYF.

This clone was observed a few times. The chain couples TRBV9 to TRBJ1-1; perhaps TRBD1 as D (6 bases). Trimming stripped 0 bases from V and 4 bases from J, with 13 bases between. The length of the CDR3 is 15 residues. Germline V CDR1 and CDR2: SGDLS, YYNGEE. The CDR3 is CASSVGGGPGTEAFF. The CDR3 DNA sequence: TGTGCCAGCAGCGTAGGAGGGGGGCCGGGCACTGAAGCTTTCTTT. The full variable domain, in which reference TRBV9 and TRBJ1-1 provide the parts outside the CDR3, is DSGVTQTPKHLITATGQRVTLRCSPRSGDLSVYWYQQSLDQGLQFLIQYYNGEERAKGNILERFSAQQFPDLHSELNLSSLELGDSALYFCASSVGGGPGTEAFFGQGTRLTVV.

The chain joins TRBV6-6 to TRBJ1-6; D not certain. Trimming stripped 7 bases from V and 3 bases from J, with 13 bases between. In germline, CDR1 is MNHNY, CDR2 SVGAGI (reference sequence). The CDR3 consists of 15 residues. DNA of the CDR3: TGTGCCAGCAACGACGGGCTGGACTATAATTCACCCCTCCACTTT. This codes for CASNDGLDYNSPLHF.

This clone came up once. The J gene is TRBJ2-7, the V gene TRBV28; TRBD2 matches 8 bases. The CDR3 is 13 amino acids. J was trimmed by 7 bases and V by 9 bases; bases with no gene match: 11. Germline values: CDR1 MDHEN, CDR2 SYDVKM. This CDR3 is CARMVGAGGEQYF. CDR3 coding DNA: TGTGCCAGAATGGTCGGGGCGGGAGGTGAGCAGTACTTC.

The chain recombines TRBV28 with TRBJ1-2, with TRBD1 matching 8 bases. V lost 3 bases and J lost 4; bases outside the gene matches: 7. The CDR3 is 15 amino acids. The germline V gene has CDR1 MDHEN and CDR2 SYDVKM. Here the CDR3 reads CASSFGTGPSYGYTF. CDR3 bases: TGTGCCAGCAGTTTCGGGACAGGCCCTAGCTATGGCTACACCTTC.

The CDR3 nucleotides read TGTGCCAGCAGTCCCAATGGGCGGGTCCCGTTTTTTCACTCCTACGAGCAGTACTTC. This gives the protein CASSPNGRVPFFHSYEQYF. The chain uses TRBV2 and TRBJ2-7; possibly TRBD2 for D (5 bases). Trimming took off 5 bases at V and 0 bases at J, with 26 bases between the two ends. Looked up from germline, CDR1 is SNHLY and CDR2 is FYNNEI. The CDR3 has 19 residues.

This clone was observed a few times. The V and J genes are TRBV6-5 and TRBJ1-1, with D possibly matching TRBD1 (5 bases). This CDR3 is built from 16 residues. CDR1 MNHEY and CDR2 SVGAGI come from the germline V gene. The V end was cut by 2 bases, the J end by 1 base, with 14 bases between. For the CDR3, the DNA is TGTGCCAGCAGTTACGGGGCACAAGGAACGAACACTGAAGCTTTCTTT. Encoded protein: CASSYGAQGTNTEAFF.

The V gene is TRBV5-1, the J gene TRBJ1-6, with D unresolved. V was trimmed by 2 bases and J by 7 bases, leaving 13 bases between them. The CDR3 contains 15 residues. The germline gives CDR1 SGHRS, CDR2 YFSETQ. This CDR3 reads CASSFYGRENSPLHF. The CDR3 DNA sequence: TGCGCCAGCAGCTTCTATGGACGGGAGAATTCACCCCTCCACTTT.

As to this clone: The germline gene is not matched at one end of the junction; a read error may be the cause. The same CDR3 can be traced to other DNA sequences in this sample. The CDR3 DNA reads as TGTGCTAGCAGTTACGGGCCTTCCTACGAGCAGTACTTC. This codes for CASSYGPSYEQYF. V and J are TRBV27 and TRBJ2-7; unclear D gene. Germline loops: CDR1 MNHEY, CDR2 SMNVEV (reference sequence). The CDR3 is 13 residues long.